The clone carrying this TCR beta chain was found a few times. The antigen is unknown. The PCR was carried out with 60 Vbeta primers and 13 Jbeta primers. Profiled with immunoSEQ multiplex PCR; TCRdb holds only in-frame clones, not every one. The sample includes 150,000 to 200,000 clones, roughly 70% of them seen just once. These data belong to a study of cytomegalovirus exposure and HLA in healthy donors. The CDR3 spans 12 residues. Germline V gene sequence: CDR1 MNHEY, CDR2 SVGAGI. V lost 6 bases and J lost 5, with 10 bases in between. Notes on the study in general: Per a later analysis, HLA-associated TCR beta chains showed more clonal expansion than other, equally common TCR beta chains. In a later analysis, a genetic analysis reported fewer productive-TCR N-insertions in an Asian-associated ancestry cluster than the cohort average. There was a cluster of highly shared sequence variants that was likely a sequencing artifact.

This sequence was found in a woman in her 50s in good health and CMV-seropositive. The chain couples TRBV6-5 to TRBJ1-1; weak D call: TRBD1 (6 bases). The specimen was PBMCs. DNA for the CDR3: TGTGCCAGCAGATCCACAGGGACTGAAGCTTTCTTT. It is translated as CASRSTGTEAFF.